This is a list of T cell receptor beta chains from one sample in a study of T-cell memory formation after mild COVID-19. TCRdb itself ran the 5' RACE reads through MiXCR, one entry per CDR3 protein. Of some 300,000 distinct CDR3 sequences in the sample, around a fifth are singletons; the top ten hold around 23%. The sequenced material came from PBMCs or a T cell subset sorted from them (not recorded which). Receptors were obtained from a man younger than 35 who had mild COVID-19 (a few samples of this study predate the infection). Cell type and time point are not known. Each CDR3 is given with its conserved first and last residue. A D gene is named only where the DNA matches it firmly. Where a row states a size, it is once, few, many or the class of an expanded clone; other rows omit it.

CDR3nt	CDR3aa	d_gene	v_gene	j_gene	abundance
TGTGCCAGCAGTCCGGACAGGGTGTATCAGCCCCAGCATTTT	CASSPDRVYQPQHF	TRBD1	TRBV12-3/TRBV12-4	TRBJ1-5	-
TGTGCCAGCAGTCCGAACTCCGGACAGGCCGTTCAAGAGACCCAGTACTTC	CASSPNSGQAVQETQYF	TRBD1	TRBV4-2	TRBJ2-5	few
TGTGCCAGCAGTATACAGGGAGGACTCTATGGCTACACCTTC	CASSIQGGLYGYTF	-	TRBV2	TRBJ1-2	-
TGTGCCAGCCGGGGGACTGGGGGAAGCACAGATACGCAGTATTTT	CASRGTGGSTDTQYF	-	TRBV12-3/TRBV12-4	TRBJ2-3	many
TGTGCCAGCAGCCTCGCCTTGGGAGGCACAGATACGCAGTATTTT	CASSLALGGTDTQYF	-	TRBV7-2	TRBJ2-3	-
TGCAGTGCTATCGGGGGGGCCGCTAGCACAGATACGCAGTATTTT	CSAIGGAASTDTQYF	TRBD2	TRBV20-1	TRBJ2-3	few
TGTGCCAGCAGAAAGGACAGCGCTAACTATGGCTACACCTTC	CASRKDSANYGYTF	-	TRBV6-5	TRBJ1-2	-
TGTGCCAGCAGCTTAGACGCGGGGGGGCAGGAGACCCAGTACTTC	CASSLDAGGQETQYF	TRBD2	TRBV7-2	TRBJ2-5	few
TGCAGCGGGGAGAGGAACACTGAAGCTTTCTTT	CSGERNTEAFF	-	TRBV29-1	TRBJ1-1	-
TGTGCCAGCTCACCGGAACAGGGGAATGGCTACACCTTC	CASSPEQGNGYTF	TRBD1	TRBV18	TRBJ1-2	few
TGTGCCAGCAGCCGTTTTATGGGGGCTGGGGCCAACGTCCTGACTTTC	CASSRFMGAGANVLTF	-	TRBV3-1	TRBJ2-6	-
TGCGCCAGCAGCCATGAAGACAGGGTTAATGAAAAACTGTTTTTT	CASSHEDRVNEKLFF	TRBD1	TRBV4-1	TRBJ1-4	-
TGTGCCAGCTCACCGTTGGCGGGACAGTACACAGATACGCAGTATTTT	CASSPLAGQYTDTQYF	-	TRBV18	TRBJ2-3	few
TGTGCCAGCAGTTACGGGGCAGAGCCCCAGCATTTT	CASSYGAEPQHF	-	TRBV6-6	TRBJ1-5	few
TGTGCCAGCAGCTTAGAGCGGGGACGTACGCAGTATTTT	CASSLERGRTQYF	TRBD2	TRBV7-2	TRBJ2-3	-